This T cell receptor beta chain was documented in a study of cytotoxic CD8 clonotypes in ibrutinib-treated CLL. As for the study in general: Patient counts were 11 relapsed/refractory, about 15 treatment-naive and fewer than 18 IGHV unmutated.

Clones were read by immunoSEQ multiplex PCR, and TCRdb kept only the in-frame ones, dropping some. The data show fewer than 300,000 clones, roughly four fifths seen once. The V and J ends lost 3 bases and 7 bases respectively, with 10 bases between them. CDR3 size: 14 residues. Germline CDR1 is SGHVS and CDR2 is FQNEAQ. This receptor was obtained from a human donor with chronic lymphocytic leukemia. The sequenced sample was PBMCs, obtained at disease progression, from a patient treated with ibrutinib. This chain uses TRBV7-8 with TRBJ1-6; unclear D gene. Here the CDR3 reads CASSLRVGNSPLHF. CDR3 DNA sequence: TGTGCCAGCAGCTTGAGGGTAGGGAATTCACCCCTCCACTTT.